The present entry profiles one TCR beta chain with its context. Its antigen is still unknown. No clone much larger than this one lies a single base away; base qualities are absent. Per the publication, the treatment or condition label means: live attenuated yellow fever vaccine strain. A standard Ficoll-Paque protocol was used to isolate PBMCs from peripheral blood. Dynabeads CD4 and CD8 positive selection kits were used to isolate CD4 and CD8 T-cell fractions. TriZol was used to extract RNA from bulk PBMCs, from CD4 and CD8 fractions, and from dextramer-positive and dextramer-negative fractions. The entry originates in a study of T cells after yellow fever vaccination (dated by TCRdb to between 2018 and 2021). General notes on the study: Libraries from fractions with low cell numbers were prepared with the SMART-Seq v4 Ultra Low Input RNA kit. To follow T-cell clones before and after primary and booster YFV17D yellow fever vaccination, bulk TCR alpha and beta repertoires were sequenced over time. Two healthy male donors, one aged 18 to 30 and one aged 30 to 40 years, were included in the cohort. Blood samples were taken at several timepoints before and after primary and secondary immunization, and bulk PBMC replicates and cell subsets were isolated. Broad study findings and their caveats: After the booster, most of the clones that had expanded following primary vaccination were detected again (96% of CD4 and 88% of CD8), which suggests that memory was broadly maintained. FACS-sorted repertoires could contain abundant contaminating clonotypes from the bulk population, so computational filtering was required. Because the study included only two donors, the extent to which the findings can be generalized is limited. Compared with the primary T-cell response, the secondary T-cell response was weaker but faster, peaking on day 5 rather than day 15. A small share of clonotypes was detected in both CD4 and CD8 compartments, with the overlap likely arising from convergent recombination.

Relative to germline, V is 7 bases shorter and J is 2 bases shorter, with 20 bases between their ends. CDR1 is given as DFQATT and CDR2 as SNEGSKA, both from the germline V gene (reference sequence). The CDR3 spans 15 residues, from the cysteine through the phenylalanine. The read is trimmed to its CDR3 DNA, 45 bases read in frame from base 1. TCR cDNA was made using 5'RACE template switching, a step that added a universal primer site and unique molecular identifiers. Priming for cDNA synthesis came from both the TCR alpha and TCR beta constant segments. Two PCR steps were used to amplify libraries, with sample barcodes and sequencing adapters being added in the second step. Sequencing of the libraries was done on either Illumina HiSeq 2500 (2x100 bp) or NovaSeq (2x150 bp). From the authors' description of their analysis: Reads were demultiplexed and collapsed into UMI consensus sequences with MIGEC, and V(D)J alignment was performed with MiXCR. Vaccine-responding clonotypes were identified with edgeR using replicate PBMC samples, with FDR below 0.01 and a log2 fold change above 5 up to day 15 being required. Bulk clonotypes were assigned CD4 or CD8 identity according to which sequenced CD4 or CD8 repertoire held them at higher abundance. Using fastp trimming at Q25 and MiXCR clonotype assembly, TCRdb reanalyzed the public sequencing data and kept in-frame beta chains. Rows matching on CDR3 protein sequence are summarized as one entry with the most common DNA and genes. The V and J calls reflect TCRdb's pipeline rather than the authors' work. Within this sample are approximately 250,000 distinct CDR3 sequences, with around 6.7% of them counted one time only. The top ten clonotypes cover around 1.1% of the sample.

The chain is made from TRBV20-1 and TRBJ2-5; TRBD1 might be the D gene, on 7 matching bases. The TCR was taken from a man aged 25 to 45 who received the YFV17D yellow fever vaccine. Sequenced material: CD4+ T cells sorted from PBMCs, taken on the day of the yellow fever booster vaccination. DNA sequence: TGCAGTGGCCGGGGACGGGCGGGACAGCAAGAGACCCAGTACTTC. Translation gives CSGRGRAGQQETQYF.